The TCR beta chain described here comes from a study of neurological immune-mediated disorders. TCRdb analysed the 5' RACE reads with MiXCR anew, one entry per CDR3 protein. The data show 84,000 or so distinct CDR3 sequences, around 4.7% seen once. Germline CDR1 is SGHRS and CDR2 is YFSETQ. The length of the CDR3 is 17 residues. Germline trimming cut 4 bases from V and 3 bases from J; bases unmatched to any gene: 9. The time point: longitudinal time-point 3. This clonotype occurred many times. The rearrangement links TRBV5-1 to TRBJ2-3, with 12 bases identical to TRBD2. Sequenced: PBMCs. This TCR derives from a woman aged 55-75 years with multiple sclerosis. CDR3 region: CASSTGLAGLKTDTQYF. The CDR3 coding sequence is TGCGCCAGCAGCACCGGACTAGCGGGGCTGAAGACAGATACGCAGTATTTT.